This entry lists 3 T cell receptor beta chains sequenced from one sample in a study of spatial heterogeneity in lung cancer. Each CDR3 protein gets one entry after TCRdb re-called the 5' RACE reads with MiXCR. The table lists tens of thousands of distinct CDR3 sequences, less than 6.5% of them singletons. Time point here: sample taken at primary tumor resection. Sequenced material: PBMCs, taken at surgery. Receptor source: a female donor with early-stage non-small cell lung cancer.

In its sample, this clonotype was seen many times. The gene calls are TRBV20-1 and TRBJ2-7, with unresolved D. Germline V gene sequence: CDR1 DFQATT, CDR2 SNEGSKA (reference sequence). The germline V and J ends were trimmed by 4 bases and 0 bases, with 7 bases remaining between them. CDR3 length: 12 amino acids. CDR3 sequence: CSATLSSYEQYF. The CDR3 nucleotides read TGCAGTGCTACGCTTAGCTCCTACGAGCAGTACTTC.

This clonotype was counted many times. This chain connects TRBV6-2 or TRBV6-3 to TRBJ2-3, with D maybe TRBD2 (5 bases). The V end lost 6 bases, the J end lost 3 bases, and 13 bases lay between the germline ends. CDR1 and CDR2 from the germline V gene are MNHEY and SVGEGT. The length of the CDR3 is 14 residues. CDR3 in amino acids: CASRSGRGTDTQYF. Here the CDR3 DNA reads TGTGCCAGCAGAAGCGGTCGGGGTACAGATACGCAGTATTTT.

This clonotype was seen ten or more times. V and J are TRBV12-3 or TRBV12-4 and TRBJ2-1; 9 nucleotides line up with TRBD2. The V gene end was trimmed by 7 bases and the J gene end by 5 bases; junction bases not matched to a gene: 9. The CDR3 has 15 residues. The CDR3 is CASKDGASGNNEQFF. The DNA of the CDR3 is TGTGCCAGCAAAGATGGGGCTAGCGGGAACAATGAGCAGTTCTTC.